Shown below are 4 T cell receptor beta chains from a single sample sequenced in a study of T cells after yellow fever vaccination. TCRdb called the 5' RACE reads again in MiXCR, with one record for every CDR3 protein. The table has about 400,000 distinct CDR3 sequences, roughly 10% seen once. The input for sequencing was PBMCs, taken on the day of the first yellow fever vaccination. The receptors were sampled from a man between 18 and 29 years old who received the YFV17D yellow fever vaccine.

V and J are TRBV3-1 and TRBJ2-1; TRBD1 agrees at 12 bases. The trim removed 5 bases at V and 7 bases at J, leaving 9 bases unmatched. CDR1 and CDR2 from the germline V gene are LGHDT and YNNKEL (reference sequence). The CDR3 is 16 residues long. CDR3 region: CASSKLGGQGANEQFF. DNA of the CDR3: TGTGCCAGCAGCAAGCTCGGGGGACAGGGGGCAAATGAGCAGTTCTTC.

In this sample, this clonotype turned up a few times. The chain has TRBV5-4 and TRBJ2-3; tentatively, D is TRBD2 (5 bases). Trimming took 2 bases from V and 2 from J, leaving 12 bases between them. CDR1 and CDR2 from the germline V gene are SGHNT and YYREEE (reference sequence). There are 15 residues in the CDR3. In nucleotides, the CDR3 is TGTGCCAGCAGCTTCGGAGCGGACCCCACAGATACGCAGTATTTT. Its protein product is CASSFGADPTDTQYF.

In its sample, this clonotype was seen a few times. The chain links TRBV6-5 to TRBJ2-7; D gene unclear. In germline, CDR1 is MNHEY, CDR2 SVGAGI. The V end lost 4 bases, the J end lost 2 bases, and 12 bases lay between the germline ends. The CDR3 is made up of 14 amino acids. For the CDR3, the DNA is TGTGCCAGCAGTTGGTCCGGGCCCGCCTACGAGCAGTACGTC. It codes for CASSWSGPAYEQYV.

V usage is TRBV7-9 and J usage is TRBJ2-4, with TRBD2 matching over 10 bases. The germline V gene has CDR1 SEHNR and CDR2 FQNEAQ (reference sequence). V trimming: 2 bases; J trimming: 5 bases; junction bases outside the gene matches: 3. The CDR3 is made up of 15 amino acids. Here the CDR3 DNA reads TGTGCCAGCAGCTTAAGCCTAGCGGGGGAAAACATTCAGTACTTC. Translated: CASSLSLAGENIQYF.